Each of the 6 T cell receptor beta chains below was sequenced from the same sample in a study of blood T cell repertoires in COVID-19. Using immunoSEQ multiplex PCR, the repertoire was profiled, and TCRdb retains in-frame clones only, with some absent. The sample has 350,000 to 450,000 clones; about 85% are singletons. What was sequenced was peripheral blood. The origin of the receptors is a woman in her late teens or twenties with acute or convalescent COVID-19.

This rearrangement joins TRBV19 to TRBJ1-5; 8 bases line up with TRBD1. Germline CDR1 is LNHDA and CDR2 is SQIVND (reference sequence). The CDR3 consists of 17 residues. Unmatched junction bases numbered 9, after V lost 5 bases and J lost 0 bases. This CDR3 is CASSQDRDEHSNQPQHF. The CDR3 DNA follows: TGTGCCAGTAGTCAGGACAGGGATGAACATAGCAATCAGCCCCAGCATTTT.

The V and J genes are TRBV6-5 and TRBJ1-2; D is uncertain. The CDR3 length is 15 residues. The V and J ends lost 1 base and 8 bases respectively, with 17 bases between them. Germline CDR1 reads MNHEY; CDR2 reads SVGAGI. Written as DNA, the CDR3 is TGTGCCAGCAGTTACTTCCAAGACCCAGGTGGAGGCTACACCTTC. It is translated as CASSYFQDPGGGYTF.

The CDR3 nucleotides read TGTGCCAGCAGCTTGTCGACAGGGGGCCTCTATGGCTACACCTTC. This encodes CASSLSTGGLYGYTF. The J gene is TRBJ1-2, the V gene TRBV5-4; 10 positions agree with TRBD1. Germline V gene data show CDR1 as SGHNT and CDR2 as YYREEE (reference sequence). This CDR3 has 15 residues. The V segment lost 1 base and the J segment 4 bases; nucleotides outside the gene matches: 4.

The chain uses TRBV12-3 or TRBV12-4 and TRBJ1-2; D is perhaps TRBD1 (5 bases). The CDR3 sequence is 13 residues long. Trimming removed 5 bases at V and 5 bases at J, with 12 bases between. The DNA of the CDR3 is TGTGCCAGCAGTAAAATCGGGACTTATGGCTACACCTTC. Translated, it gives CASSKIGTYGYTF.

DNA of the CDR3: TGTGCCACCAGCAGAGATATCGGGACAGTCAATCAGCCCCAGCATTTT. Protein sequence: CATSRDIGTVNQPQHF. The chain employs TRBV15 and TRBJ1-5; TRBD1 matches 7 bases. Germline loops: CDR1 LNHNV, CDR2 YYDKDF (reference sequence). The length of the CDR3 is 16 residues. Trimming took 0 bases from V and 3 from J; bases not matched to a gene: 5. The complete variable domain, with remaining parts taken from reference TRBV15 and TRBJ1-5, reads DAMVIQNPRYQVTQFGKPVTLSCSQTLNHNVMYWYQQKSSQAPKLLFHYYDKDFNNEADTPDNFQSRRPNTSFCFLDIRSPGLGDTAMYLCATSRDIGTVNQPQHFGDGTRLSIL.

In this sample, this clone turned up a few times. J is TRBJ2-6 and V is TRBV2, with D uncertain. CDR1 is SNHLY and CDR2 is FYNNEI in the germline V gene. Trimming cost V 1 base and J 0 bases, with 7 bases left between them. The CDR3 extends over 16 amino acids. The CDR3 DNA reads as TGTGCCAGCAGTGAAGGCGGCAGCTCTGGGGCCAACGTCCTGACTTTC. Protein sequence: CASSEGGSSGANVLTF.